This T cell receptor beta chain derives from a study of graft-versus-host responses after intestinal transplantation. On the study more broadly: Isolated intestinal, liver-intestinal, or multivisceral transplants were what recipients had. Recipients across the board were started on anti-thymocyte globulin induction, then kept on tacrolimus and steroids for around three years. Study-level findings and limits: GvH clonotypes were identified within recipient marrow, with a subset emerging first in ileum or blood. Levels of circulating GvH clones at their peak were associated with early post-transplant HvG declines.

The germline V and J ends were trimmed by 6 bases and 0 bases, with 10 bases remaining between them. The germline CDR1 and CDR2 sequences are MNHEY and SMNVEV (reference sequence). This CDR3 contains 14 residues. In regard to this clone: Its antigen is as yet unknown.

Assay: immunoSEQ multiplex PCR; the TCRdb copy retains only in-frame clones and omits some. The table includes about 39,000 clones, roughly 90% detected once. The rearrangement links TRBV27 to TRBJ2-3; no definite D call. This clonotype originated in a human patient who received an intestinal transplant, so some T cells may come from the graft donor. The specimen comprised PBMCs, sampled around 280 days after transplant. The CDR3 here is CASSRTSSTDTQYF. For the CDR3, the DNA is TGTGCCAGCAGCCGAACCTCTAGCACAGATACGCAGTATTTT.